A selection of T cell receptor beta chains follows, all from one sample in a study of early T cells in non-severe SARS-CoV-2 infection. One entry per CDR3 protein results from TCRdb running MiXCR on the 5' RACE reads. The sample includes roughly 46,000 distinct CDR3 sequences, around a tenth seen only once; the top ten take roughly 5.7%. This specimen consisted of whole blood, obtained at baseline. The receptors come from an adult who was a healthcare worker with PCR-confirmed SARS-CoV-2 infection or an uninfected control (not recorded which). CDR3s include the opening cysteine and the closing phenylalanine or tryptophan. The order of the fields is D gene, J gene, clone size, V gene, CDR3 protein, CDR3 DNA. D genes are given only for firm matches. Some rows have no size entry. The others give once, few or many, or a class for an expanded clone.

>.|TRBJ2-5|few|TRBV20-1
CSGSAPTQETQYF
TGCAGTGGATCGGCGCCTACCCAAGAGACCCAGTACTTC
>.|TRBJ1-3|.|TRBV29-1
CSGSSGNTIYF
TGCAGCGGATCCTCTGGAAACACCATATATTTT
>.|TRBJ2-7|few|TRBV3-1
CASSQGVRFFGEQYF
TGTGCCAGCAGCCAAGGGGTTCGCTTTTTTGGGGAGCAGTACTTC
>TRBD2|TRBJ2-3|.|TRBV10-3
CAISESSLAGADTQYF
TGTGCCATCAGTGAGTCAAGTCTAGCGGGGGCAGATACGCAGTATTTT
>.|TRBJ1-1|many|TRBV20-1
CSARGQGDTEAFF
TGCAGTGCTAGGGGGCAGGGTGATACTGAAGCTTTCTTT
>.|TRBJ2-1|many|TRBV13
CASSLEVLGYNEQFF
TGTGCCAGCAGCTTAGAGGTTTTAGGATACAATGAGCAGTTCTTC
>.|TRBJ2-2|many|TRBV27
CASSLGTGELFF
TGTGCCAGCAGTTTGGGGACAGGGGAGCTGTTTTTT
>.|TRBJ1-2|.|TRBV4-3
CASSQEPGSGYTF
TGCGCCAGCAGCCAAGAACCGGGATCTGGCTACACCTTC
>.|TRBJ2-7|many|TRBV3-1
CASSQSYEQYF
TGTGCCAGCAGCCAAAGTTACGAGCAGTACTTC
>.|TRBJ2-7|many|TRBV11-2
CASSPQPGGTGSYEQYF
TGTGCCAGCAGCCCGCAGCCCGGTGGGACGGGATCCTACGAGCAGTACTTC
>TRBD1|TRBJ2-1|few|TRBV6-2/TRBV6-3
CASSFGQGYQFF
TGTGCCAGCAGTTTTGGACAGGGGTACCAGTTCTTC
>TRBD1|TRBJ1-1|many|TRBV7-6
CASSLGQDNTEAFF
TGTGCCAGCAGCCTAGGACAGGACAACACTGAAGCTTTCTTT
>TRBD1|TRBJ1-2|many|TRBV19
CASSIKQGDRHGYTF
TGTGCCAGTAGTATTAAACAGGGGGATCGTCATGGCTACACCTTC
>.|TRBJ2-5|few|TRBV11-2
CASSLGRTFETQYF
TGTGCCAGCAGCTTAGGACGAACCTTCGAGACCCAGTACTTC
>.|TRBJ1-2|.|TRBV7-9
CASSLGMDGYTF
TGTGCCAGCAGCTTAGGGATGGATGGCTACACCTTC
>.|TRBJ2-7|many|TRBV4-1
CASSQELGFTYEQYF
TGCGCCAGCAGCCAAGAGTTAGGTTTCACCTACGAGCAGTACTTC
>.|TRBJ2-1|many|TRBV28
CASRIGEYNEQFF
TGTGCCAGCAGAATTGGGGAGTACAATGAGCAGTTCTTC